One sample yielded the 12 T cell receptor beta chains listed below, sequenced in a study of cytomegalovirus exposure and HLA in healthy donors. This table comes from immunoSEQ multiplex PCR, and its TCRdb copy is limited to in-frame clones, with some not included. The sample yields tens of thousands of clones, roughly 94% seen once. Sequencing was carried out using PBMCs. The receptor set was obtained from a man aged 18 to 30 in good health and CMV-seronegative.

On this clone itself: A junction end diverges from the germline sequence, so it may reflect a read error. The chain couples TRBV11-2 to TRBJ1-2; TRBD1 aligns across 8 bases. The CDR3 has 15 residues. Germline-derived CDR1 and CDR2 are SGHAT and FQNNGV. The CDR3 protein is CASRLGTGSFYGYTF. The CDR3 DNA follows: TGTGCCAGCAGATTAGGGACAGGCTCCTTCTATGGCTACACCTTC.

This clone was counted only a few times. The V gene is TRBV5-6, the J gene TRBJ1-2; D may be TRBD1 (5 bases). The V and J ends lost 4 bases and 3 bases respectively, with 16 bases between them. This CDR3 is 15 amino acids long. CDR1 and CDR2 from the germline V gene are SGHDT and YYEEEE. As DNA, the CDR3 is TGTGCCAGCAGCCGCGCTCGGCGGGGGGACTATGGCTACACCTTC. Its translation is CASSRARRGDYGYTF.

This clone was seen once. V gene TRBV5-5 combines with J gene TRBJ2-7, with TRBD2 matching over 7 bases. The germline gives CDR1 SGHKS, CDR2 YYEKEE (reference sequence). The CDR3 is 15 amino acids. The junction had 12 bases not matched to a gene; V was cut back by 2 bases and J by 7 bases. This CDR3 is CASSFPGAGVGEQYF. CDR3 DNA: TGTGCCAGCAGCTTCCCTGGGGCGGGAGTTGGTGAGCAGTACTTC.

The gene calls are TRBV6-1 and TRBJ1-3; D is ambiguous. V was shortened by 1 base and J by 0 bases, with 7 bases between the two germline ends. Germline V gene lookup returns CDR1 MNHNS and CDR2 SASEGT. The CDR3 loop spans 15 amino acids. DNA of the CDR3: TGTGCCAGCAGTGAAGAGGACTACTCTGGAAACACCATATATTTT. Protein sequence: CASSEEDYSGNTIYF.

V gene TRBV6-5 combines with J gene TRBJ1-4; the match to TRBD1 covers 7 bases. The trim removed 0 bases at V and 4 bases at J, leaving 5 bases unmatched. Germline V lookup: CDR1 MNHEY, CDR2 SVGAGI. The CDR3 is 16 residues long. CDR3 sequence (DNA): TGTGCCAGCAGTTACTCAACAGGGGTCGGTAATGAAAAACTGTTTTTT. Translating gives CASSYSTGVGNEKLFF.

This chain links TRBV27 with TRBJ2-4; 11 bases match TRBD1. J gave up 5 bases and V 6 bases, and 12 bases lay outside the gene matches. The CDR3 spans 17 residues. CDR1 is MNHEY and CDR2 is SMNVEV in the germline V gene (reference sequence). CDR3 region: CASSFLASGQGENIQYF. In nucleotides, the CDR3 is TGTGCCAGCAGCTTTCTGGCCTCGGGACAGGGGGAAAACATTCAGTACTTC.

The J gene is TRBJ2-7, the V gene TRBV27, with 9 bases lining up with TRBD1. The CDR3 extends over 15 amino acids. The germline gives CDR1 MNHEY, CDR2 SMNVEV (reference sequence). V shed 5 bases, J shed 2 bases, and the junction held 7 bases outside the gene matches. The CDR3 reads CASSTRDRVPYEQYF. The CDR3 region has the DNA TGTGCCAGCAGTACGAGGGACAGGGTCCCCTACGAGCAGTACTTC.

V is TRBV2 and J is TRBJ2-2; no clear D gene. Germline V gene data show CDR1 as SNHLY and CDR2 as FYNNEI. V lost 7 bases to trimming and J lost 7 bases, with 13 bases between them. This CDR3 comprises 13 residues. The CDR3, as DNA: TGTGCCAGCACGTTGGTAGCCAACGGGGAGCTGTTTTTT. This codes for CASTLVANGELFF.

The chain employs TRBV7-2 and TRBJ2-1, with TRBD1 matching 8 bases. This CDR3 comprises 13 residues. CDR1 SGHTA and CDR2 FQGNSA come from the germline V gene. V was clipped by 5 bases and J by 14 bases; unmatched bases: 11. This CDR3 reads CASSQKSPGQEFF. The CDR3 bases are TGTGCCAGCAGCCAGAAATCCCCGGGACAGGAGTTCTTC.

The chain employs TRBV23-1 and TRBJ2-1; 11 bases map to TRBD2. TRBV23-1 is known as an ORF, though its function is uncertain. With V trimmed by 8 bases and J by 1 base, 13 bases remained unmatched. The CDR3 sequence is 18 residues long. The CDR3 loop is CASGWLAGGSGSYNEQFF. DNA for the CDR3: TGCGCCAGCGGATGGCTAGCGGGAGGCTCGGGGTCCTACAATGAGCAGTTCTTC.

V usage is TRBV9 and J usage is TRBJ2-2; no firm D call. V gave up 3 bases and J gave up 1 base, with 10 bases separating them. Germline V gene lookup returns CDR1 SGDLS and CDR2 YYNGEE. This CDR3 is 15 amino acids long. This chain's CDR3 is CASSARGRNTGELFF. The CDR3 nucleotides read TGTGCCAGCAGCGCCCGTGGCCGGAACACCGGGGAGCTGTTTTTT.

The CDR3 sequence: CASSQERGQGEETQYF. In DNA form, the CDR3 reads TGTGCCAGCAGCCAAGAACGTGGCCAGGGCGAAGAGACCCAGTACTTC. The chain uses TRBV14 and TRBJ2-5, with D possibly TRBD1 on 5 matching bases. Germline V CDR1 and CDR2: SGHDN, FVKESK. Trimming removed 0 bases from V and 3 bases from J, with 14 bases in between. CDR3 length: 16 amino acids. The full variable domain, rest sourced from reference TRBV14 and TRBJ2-5, is EAGVTQFPSHSVIEKGQTVTLRCDPISGHDNLYWYRRVMGKEIKFLLHFVKESKQDESGMPNNRFLAERTGGTYSTLKVQPAELEDSGVYFCASSQERGQGEETQYFGPGTRLLVL.